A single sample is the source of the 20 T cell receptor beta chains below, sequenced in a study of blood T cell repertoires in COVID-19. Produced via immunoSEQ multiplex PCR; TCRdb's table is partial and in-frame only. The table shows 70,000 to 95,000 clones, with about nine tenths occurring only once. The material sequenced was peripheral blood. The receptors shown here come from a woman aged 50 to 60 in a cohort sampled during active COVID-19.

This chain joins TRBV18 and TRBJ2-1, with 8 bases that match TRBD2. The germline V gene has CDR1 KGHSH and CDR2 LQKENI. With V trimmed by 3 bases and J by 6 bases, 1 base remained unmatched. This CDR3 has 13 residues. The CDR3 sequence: CASSPGLVNEQFF. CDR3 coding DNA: TGTGCCAGCTCACCGGGACTAGTCAATGAGCAGTTCTTC.

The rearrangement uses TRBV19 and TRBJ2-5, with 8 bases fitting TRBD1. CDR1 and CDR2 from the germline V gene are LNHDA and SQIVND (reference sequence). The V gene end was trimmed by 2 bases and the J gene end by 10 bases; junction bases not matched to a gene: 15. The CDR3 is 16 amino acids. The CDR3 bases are TGTGCCAGTAGTATACAGGGGGCAAGGCGGAGAGCGGACCAGTACTTC. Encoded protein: CASSIQGARRRADQYF.

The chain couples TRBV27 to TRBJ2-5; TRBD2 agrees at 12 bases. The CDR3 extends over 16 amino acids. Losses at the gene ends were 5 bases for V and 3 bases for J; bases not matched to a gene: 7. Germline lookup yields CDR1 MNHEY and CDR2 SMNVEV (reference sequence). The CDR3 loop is CASSDGTSGHEETQYF. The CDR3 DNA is TGTGCCAGCAGTGACGGGACTAGCGGGCATGAAGAGACCCAGTACTTC.

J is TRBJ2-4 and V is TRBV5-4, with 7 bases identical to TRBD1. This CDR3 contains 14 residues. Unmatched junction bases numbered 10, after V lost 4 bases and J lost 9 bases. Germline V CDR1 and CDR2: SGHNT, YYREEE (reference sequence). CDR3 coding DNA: TGTGCCAGCAGCCGGGGACAGAATACGGGCATTCAGTACTTC. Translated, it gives CASSRGQNTGIQYF. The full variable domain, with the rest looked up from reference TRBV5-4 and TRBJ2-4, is ETGVTQSPTHLIKTRGQQVTLRCSSQSGHNTVSWYQQALGQGPQFIFQYYREEENGRGNFPPRFSGLQFPNYSSELNVNALELDDSALYLCASSRGQNTGIQYFGAGTRLSVL.

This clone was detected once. The CDR3 spells CASSPTGDGGDTQYF. The CDR3 DNA reads as TGTGCCAGCAGCCCTACAGGGGACGGCGGAGATACGCAGTATTTT. This sequence joins TRBV3-1 (or the pseudogene TRBV3-2) and TRBJ2-3; 7 bases line up with TRBD1. Germline CDR1 LGHDT, CDR2 YNNKEL (reference sequence). Germline trimming cut 4 bases from V and 5 bases from J; bases unmatched to any gene: 9. This CDR3 contains 15 residues.

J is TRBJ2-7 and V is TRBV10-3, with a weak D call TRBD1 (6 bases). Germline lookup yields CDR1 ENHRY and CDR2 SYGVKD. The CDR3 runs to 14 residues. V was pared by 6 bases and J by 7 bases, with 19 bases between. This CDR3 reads CAIRGDSGAGEQYF. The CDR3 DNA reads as TGTGCCATCAGGGGAGACTCAGGGGCAGGAGAGCAGTACTTC.

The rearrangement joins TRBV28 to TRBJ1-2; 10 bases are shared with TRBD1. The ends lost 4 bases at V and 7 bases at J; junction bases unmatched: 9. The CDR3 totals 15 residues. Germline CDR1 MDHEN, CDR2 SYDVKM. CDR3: CASSSGTGVLSGYTF. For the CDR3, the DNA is TGTGCCAGCAGTTCGGGGACAGGGGTCCTTTCTGGCTACACCTTC.

DNA of the CDR3: TGTGCCAGCAGCCAAGGGGGGACAGGGGGTGAGCAGTTCTTC. It encodes CASSQGGTGGEQFF. The J gene is TRBJ2-1, the V gene TRBV9; TRBD1 aligns across 11 bases. Germline CDR1 is SGDLS and CDR2 is YYNGEE. With V trimmed by 4 bases and J by 9 bases, 6 bases remained unmatched. The CDR3 loop spans 14 amino acids. Based on the CDR3 plus reference TRBV9 and TRBJ2-1, the full variable domain is DSGVTQTPKHLITATGQRVTLRCSPRSGDLSVYWYQQSLDQGLQFLIQYYNGEERAKGNILERFSAQQFPDLHSELNLSSLELGDSALYFCASSQGGTGGEQFFGPGTRLTVL.

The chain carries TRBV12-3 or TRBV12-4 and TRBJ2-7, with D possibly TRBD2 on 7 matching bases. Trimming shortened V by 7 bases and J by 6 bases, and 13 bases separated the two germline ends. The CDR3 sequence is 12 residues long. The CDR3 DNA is TGTGCCAGCACTCTAAGGGGGGGCGAGCAGTACTTC. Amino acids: CASTLRGGEQYF.

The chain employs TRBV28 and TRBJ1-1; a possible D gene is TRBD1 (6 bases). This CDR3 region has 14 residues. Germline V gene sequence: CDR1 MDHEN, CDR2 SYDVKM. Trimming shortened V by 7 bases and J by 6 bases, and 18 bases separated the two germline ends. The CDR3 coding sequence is TGTGCCAGCAAGGGGGTTGGCGGGAGAGCTGAAGCTTTCTTT. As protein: CASKGVGGRAEAFF. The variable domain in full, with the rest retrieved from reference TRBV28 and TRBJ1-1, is DVKVTQSSRYLVKRTGEKVFLECVQDMDHENMFWYRQDPGLGLRLIYFSYDVKMKEKGDIPEGYSVSREKKERFSLILESASTNQTSMYLCASKGVGGRAEAFFGQGTRLTVV.

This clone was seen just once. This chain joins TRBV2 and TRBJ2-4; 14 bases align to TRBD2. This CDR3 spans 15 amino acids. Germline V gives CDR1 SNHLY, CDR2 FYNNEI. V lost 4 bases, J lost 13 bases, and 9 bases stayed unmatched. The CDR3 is CASSGGLAGVLLQYF. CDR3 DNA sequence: TGTGCCAGCAGTGGGGGACTAGCGGGAGTACTCTTACAGTACTTC. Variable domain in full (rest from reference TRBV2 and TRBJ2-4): EPEVTQTPSHQVTQMGQEVILRCVPISNHLYFYWYRQILGQKVEFLVSFYNNEISEKSEIFDDQFSVERPDGSNFTLKIRSTKLEDSAMYFCASSGGLAGVLLQYFGAGTRLSVL.

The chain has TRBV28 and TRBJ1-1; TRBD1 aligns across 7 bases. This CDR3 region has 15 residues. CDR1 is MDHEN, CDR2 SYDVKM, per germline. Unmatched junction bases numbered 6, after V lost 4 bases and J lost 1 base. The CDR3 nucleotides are TGTGCCAGCAGTTCCCCCGGGACAGCGAACACTGAAGCTTTCTTT. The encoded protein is CASSSPGTANTEAFF.

The CDR3 DNA reads TGTGCCAGCAGGCGTGGCGGACATGGGACTGAAGCTTTCTTT. It yields the protein CASRRGGHGTEAFF. The chain links TRBV27 to TRBJ1-1; D possibly corresponds to TRBD1 (5 bases). Looked up from germline, CDR1 is MNHEY and CDR2 is SMNVEV (reference sequence). Trimming removed 6 bases at V and 5 bases at J, with 16 bases between. CDR3 length equals 14 residues.

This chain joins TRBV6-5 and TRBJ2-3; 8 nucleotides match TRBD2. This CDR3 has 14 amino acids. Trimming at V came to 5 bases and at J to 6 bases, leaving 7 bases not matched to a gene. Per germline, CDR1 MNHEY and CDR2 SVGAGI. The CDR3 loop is CASSLGLVRDTQYF. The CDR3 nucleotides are TGTGCCAGCAGTCTGGGACTAGTGAGGGATACGCAGTATTTT.

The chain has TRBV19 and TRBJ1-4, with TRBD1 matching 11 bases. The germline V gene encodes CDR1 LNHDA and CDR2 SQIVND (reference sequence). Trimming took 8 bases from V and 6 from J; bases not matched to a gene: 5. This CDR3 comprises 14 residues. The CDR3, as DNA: TGTGCCAGTCGGTGGACAGGGGGCGATGAAAAACTGTTTTTT. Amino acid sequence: CASRWTGGDEKLFF.

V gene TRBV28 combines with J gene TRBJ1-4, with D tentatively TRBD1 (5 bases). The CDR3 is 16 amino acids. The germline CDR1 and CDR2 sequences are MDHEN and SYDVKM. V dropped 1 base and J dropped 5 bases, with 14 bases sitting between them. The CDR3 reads CASSLLRQGQNEKLFF. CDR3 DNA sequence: TGTGCCAGCAGTTTATTGAGGCAGGGCCAAAATGAAAAACTGTTTTTT.

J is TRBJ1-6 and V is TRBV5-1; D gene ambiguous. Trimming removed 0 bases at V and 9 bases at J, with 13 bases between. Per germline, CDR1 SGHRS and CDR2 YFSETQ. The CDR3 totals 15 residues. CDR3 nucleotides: TGCGCCAGCAGCTTGGCGGTTTCAGAGGGTTCACCCCTCCACTTT. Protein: CASSLAVSEGSPLHF.

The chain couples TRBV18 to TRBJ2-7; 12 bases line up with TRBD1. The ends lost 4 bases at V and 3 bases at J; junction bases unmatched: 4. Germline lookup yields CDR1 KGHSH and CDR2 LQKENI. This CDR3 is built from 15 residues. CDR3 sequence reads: CASSLGQGAIYEQYF. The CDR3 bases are TGTGCCAGCTCACTGGGACAGGGGGCGATCTACGAGCAGTACTTC.

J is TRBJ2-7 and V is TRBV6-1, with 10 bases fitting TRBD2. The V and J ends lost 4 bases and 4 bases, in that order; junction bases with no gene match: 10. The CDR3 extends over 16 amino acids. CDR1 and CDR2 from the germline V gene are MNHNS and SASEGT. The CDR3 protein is CASSGGRLAGLYEQYF. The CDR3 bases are TGTGCCAGCAGTGGGGGTCGACTAGCGGGTTTATACGAGCAGTACTTC.

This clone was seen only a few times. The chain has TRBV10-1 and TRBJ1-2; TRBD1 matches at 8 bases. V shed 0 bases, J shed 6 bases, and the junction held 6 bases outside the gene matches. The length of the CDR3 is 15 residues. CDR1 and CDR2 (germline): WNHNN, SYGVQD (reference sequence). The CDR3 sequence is CASSESPRGHNGYTF. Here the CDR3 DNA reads TGCGCCAGCAGTGAGTCGCCCAGGGGGCATAATGGCTACACCTTC.